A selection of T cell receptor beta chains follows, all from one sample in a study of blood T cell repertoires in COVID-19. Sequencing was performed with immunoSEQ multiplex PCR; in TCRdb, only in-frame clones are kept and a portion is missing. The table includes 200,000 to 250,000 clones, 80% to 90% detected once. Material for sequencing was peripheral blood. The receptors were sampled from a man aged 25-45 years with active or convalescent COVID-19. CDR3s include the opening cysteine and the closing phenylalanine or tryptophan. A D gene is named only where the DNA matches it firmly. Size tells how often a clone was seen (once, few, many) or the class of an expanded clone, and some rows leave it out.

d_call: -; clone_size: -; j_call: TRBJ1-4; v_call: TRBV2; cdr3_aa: CASSEALRQGTKLFF; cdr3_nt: TGTGCCAGCAGTGAAGCGCTTCGCCAGGGGACAAAACTGTTTTTT
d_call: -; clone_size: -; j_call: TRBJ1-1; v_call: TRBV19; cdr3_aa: CASSISGGNTEAFF; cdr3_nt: TGTGCCAGTAGTATAAGCGGCGGGAACACTGAAGCTTTCTTT
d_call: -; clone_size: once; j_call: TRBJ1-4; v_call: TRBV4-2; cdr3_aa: CASSQAGDGEKLFF; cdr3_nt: TGTGCCAGCAGCCAAGCCGGGGATGGGGAAAAACTGTTTTTT
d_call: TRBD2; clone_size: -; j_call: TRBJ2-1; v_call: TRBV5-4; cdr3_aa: CASSSSLRTSGLNEQFF; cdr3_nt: TGTGCCAGCAGCAGCAGCCTAAGGACTAGCGGACTAAATGAGCAGTTCTTC
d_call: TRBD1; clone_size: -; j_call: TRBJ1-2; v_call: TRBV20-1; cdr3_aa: CSASPRRDRGLRDYGYTF; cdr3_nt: TGCAGTGCTAGTCCTCGGCGGGACAGGGGGCTACGAGACTATGGCTACACCTTC
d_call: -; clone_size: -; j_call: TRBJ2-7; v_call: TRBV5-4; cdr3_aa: CASSLAAGGSYEQYF; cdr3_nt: TGTGCCAGCAGCTTGGCCGCCGGCGGGTCCTACGAGCAGTACTTC
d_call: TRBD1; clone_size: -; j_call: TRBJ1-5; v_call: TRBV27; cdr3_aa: CASSRQGSNQPQHF; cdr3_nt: TGTGCCAGCAGCCGACAGGGTTCCAATCAGCCCCAGCATTTT
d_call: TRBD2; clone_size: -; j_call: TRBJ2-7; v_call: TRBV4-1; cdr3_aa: CASSQGRGLSGYEQYF; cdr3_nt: TGCGCCAGCAGCCAAGGACGGGGACTATCTGGCTACGAGCAGTACTTC
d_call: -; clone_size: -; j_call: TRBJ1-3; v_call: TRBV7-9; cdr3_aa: CASSLWVAGAGPSGNTIYF; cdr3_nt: TGTGCCAGCAGCTTATGGGTGGCGGGAGCTGGGCCCTCTGGAAACACCATATATTTT
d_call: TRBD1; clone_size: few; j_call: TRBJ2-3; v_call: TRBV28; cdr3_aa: CASSYPDRGGTDTQYF; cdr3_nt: TGTGCCAGCAGTTACCCGGACAGGGGCGGCACAGATACGCAGTATTTT
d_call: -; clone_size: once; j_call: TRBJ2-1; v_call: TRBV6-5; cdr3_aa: CASSRRGVSEQFF; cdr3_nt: TGTGCCAGCAGTAGACGGGGAGTCAGTGAGCAGTTCTTC
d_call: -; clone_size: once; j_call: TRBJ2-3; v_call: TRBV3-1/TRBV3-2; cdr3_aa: CASSHTEKDTQYF; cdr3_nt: TGTGCCAGCAGCCACACGGAGAAAGATACGCAGTATTTT
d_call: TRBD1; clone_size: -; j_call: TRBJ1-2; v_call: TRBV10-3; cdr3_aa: CAISSDRVYGYTF; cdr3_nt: TGTGCCATCAGTAGTGACAGGGTCTATGGCTACACCTTC
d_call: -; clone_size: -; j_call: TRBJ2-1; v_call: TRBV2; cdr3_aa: CASSGLDNEQFF; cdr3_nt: TGTGCCAGCAGTGGGCTAGACAATGAGCAGTTCTTC
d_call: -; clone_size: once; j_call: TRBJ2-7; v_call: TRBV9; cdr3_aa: CASSPRPYEQYF; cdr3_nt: TGTGCCAGCAGCCCCAGGCCCTACGAGCAGTACTTC
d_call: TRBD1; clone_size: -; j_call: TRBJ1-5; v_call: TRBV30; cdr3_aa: CAAKRGTGGSQPQHF; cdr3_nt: TGTGCCGCAAAGCGAGGGACAGGGGGCAGTCAGCCCCAGCATTTT
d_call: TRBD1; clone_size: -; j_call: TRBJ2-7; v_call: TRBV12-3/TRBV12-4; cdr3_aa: CASRRQGSYEQYF; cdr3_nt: TGTGCCAGCAGGCGACAGGGTTCCTACGAGCAGTACTTC
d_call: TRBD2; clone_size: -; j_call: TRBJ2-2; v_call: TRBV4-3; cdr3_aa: CASSQSLAIAGELFF; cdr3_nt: TGCGCCAGCAGCCAATCACTAGCGATCGCCGGGGAGCTGTTTTTT
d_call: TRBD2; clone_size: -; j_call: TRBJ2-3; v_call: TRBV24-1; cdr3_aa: CATSDYGTSGMWDGGTDTQYF; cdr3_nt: TGTGCCACCAGTGATTACGGGACTAGCGGGATGTGGGATGGTGGCACAGATACGCAGTATTTT
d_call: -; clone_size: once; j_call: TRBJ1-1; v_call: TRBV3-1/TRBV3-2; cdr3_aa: CASSQDLSVMNTEAFF; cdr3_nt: TGTGCCAGCAGCCAAGACTTATCAGTGATGAACACTGAAGCTTTCTTT
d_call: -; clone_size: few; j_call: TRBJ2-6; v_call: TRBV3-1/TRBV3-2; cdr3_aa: CASSGSHSGANVLTF; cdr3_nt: TGTGCCAGCAGTGGCAGTCACTCTGGGGCCAACGTCCTGACTTTC
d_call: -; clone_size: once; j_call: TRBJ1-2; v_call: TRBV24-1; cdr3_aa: CATSESWTDGYTF; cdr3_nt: TGTGCCACCAGTGAATCATGGACAGACGGCTACACCTTC
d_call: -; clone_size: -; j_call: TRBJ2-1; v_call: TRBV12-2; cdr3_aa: CASRTPRRAGGSHYNEQFF; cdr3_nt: TGTGCAAGTCGCACCCCGCGTAGAGCGGGAGGTTCCCACTACAATGAGCAGTTCTTC
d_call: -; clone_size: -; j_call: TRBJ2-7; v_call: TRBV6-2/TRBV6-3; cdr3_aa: CASSYISYEQYF; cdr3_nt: TGTGCCAGCAGTTATATTTCCTACGAGCAGTACTTC
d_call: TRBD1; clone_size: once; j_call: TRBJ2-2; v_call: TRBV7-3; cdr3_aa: CASSLERGTGTSTGELFF; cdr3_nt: TGTGCCAGCAGCTTAGAACGGGGGACAGGGACTTCCACCGGGGAGCTGTTTTTT
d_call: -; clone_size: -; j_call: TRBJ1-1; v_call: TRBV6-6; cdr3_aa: CASRRTGEGTEAFF; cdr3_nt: TGTGCCAGCAGACGAACGGGAGAAGGCACTGAAGCTTTCTTT
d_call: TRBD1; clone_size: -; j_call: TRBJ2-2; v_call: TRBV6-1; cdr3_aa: CASSEGTGAFF; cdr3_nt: TGTGCCAGCAGTGAAGGGACAGGGGCTTTTTTT
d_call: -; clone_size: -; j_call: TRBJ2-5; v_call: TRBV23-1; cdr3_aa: CASSPHRPEMGETQYF; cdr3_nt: TGCGCCAGCAGCCCTCACAGACCAGAGATGGGAGAGACCCAGTACTTC
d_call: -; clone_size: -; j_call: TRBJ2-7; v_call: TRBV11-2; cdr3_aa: CASSPGPPAYEQYF; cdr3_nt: TGTGCCAGCAGCCCAGGGCCCCCCGCCTACGAGCAGTACTTC
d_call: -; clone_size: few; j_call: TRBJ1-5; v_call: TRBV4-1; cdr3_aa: CASSIQGANQPQHF; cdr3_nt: TGCGCCAGCAGCATACAGGGCGCCAATCAGCCCCAGCATTTT
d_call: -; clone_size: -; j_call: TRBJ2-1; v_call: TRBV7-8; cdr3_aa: CASNSEGRGSYNEQFF; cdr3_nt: TGTGCCTCAAACTCGGAGGGGAGGGGGTCCTACAATGAGCAGTTCTTC
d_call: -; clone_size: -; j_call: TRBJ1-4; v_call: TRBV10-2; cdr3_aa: CASSDRAGNEKLFF; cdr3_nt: TGCGCCAGCAGTGATCGCGCTGGTAATGAAAAACTGTTTTTT
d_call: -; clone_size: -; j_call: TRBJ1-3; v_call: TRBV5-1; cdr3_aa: CASSLSRDSGNTIYF; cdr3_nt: TGCGCCAGCAGCTTGTCGAGGGACTCTGGAAACACCATATATTTT
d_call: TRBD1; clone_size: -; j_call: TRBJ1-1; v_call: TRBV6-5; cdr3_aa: CASSSDRGVEAFF; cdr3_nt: TGTGCCAGCAGCTCCGACAGGGGAGTTGAAGCTTTCTTT
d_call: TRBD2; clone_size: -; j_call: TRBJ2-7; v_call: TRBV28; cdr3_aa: CASSPPPGGYEQYF; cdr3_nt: TGTGCCAGCAGTCCCCCCCCGGGGGGCTACGAGCAGTACTTC